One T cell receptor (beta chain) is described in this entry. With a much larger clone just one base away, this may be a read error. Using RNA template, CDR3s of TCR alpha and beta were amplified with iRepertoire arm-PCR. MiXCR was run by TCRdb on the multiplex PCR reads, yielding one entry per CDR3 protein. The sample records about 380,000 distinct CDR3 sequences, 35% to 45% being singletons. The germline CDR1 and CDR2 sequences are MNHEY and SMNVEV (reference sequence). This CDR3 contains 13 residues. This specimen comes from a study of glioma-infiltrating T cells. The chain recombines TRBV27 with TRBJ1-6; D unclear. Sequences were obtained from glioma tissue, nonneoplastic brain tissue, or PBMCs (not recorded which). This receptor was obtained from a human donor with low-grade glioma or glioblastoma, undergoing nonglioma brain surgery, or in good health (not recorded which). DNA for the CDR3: TGTGCCAGCAGTTTCAGCCGGATTTCACCCCTCAACTTT. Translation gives CASSFSRISPLNF.